The T cell receptor beta chain under discussion was sequenced for a study of CXCR3-negative and CXCR3-positive naive CD8 T cells. Findings of the study overall: Naive cells positive for CXCR3 carried more hydrophobic TRB CDR3s than CXCR3-negative ones. Much lower diversity was found in memory CD8+ cells, while both naive subsets had comparably high diversity.

For this clonotype: Its antigen remains unknown.

With UMI labels, 5' RACE was used to prepare the TRB cDNA libraries. TCRdb re-called the 5' RACE reads, yielding one record per CDR3 amino acid sequence without DNA. This sample contains around 95,000 distinct CDR3 sequences. This CDR3 is built from 15 residues. The V gene's germline CDR1 is MDHEN and CDR2 SYDVKM. V and J are TRBV28 and TRBJ1-4; the TCRdb call, TRBD1, lacks DNA for checking. This TCR was recovered from a human donor in good health. Some clones in this sample may be carry-over from other donors' samples. The material sequenced was naive CXCR3+ CD8+ T cells from blood. The sample's subset: CD45RO-CCR7+CD27+CD95- naive CD8+ T cells expressing CXCR3 (TNR3+). The CDR3 region is CASSLLRGGIEKLFF.